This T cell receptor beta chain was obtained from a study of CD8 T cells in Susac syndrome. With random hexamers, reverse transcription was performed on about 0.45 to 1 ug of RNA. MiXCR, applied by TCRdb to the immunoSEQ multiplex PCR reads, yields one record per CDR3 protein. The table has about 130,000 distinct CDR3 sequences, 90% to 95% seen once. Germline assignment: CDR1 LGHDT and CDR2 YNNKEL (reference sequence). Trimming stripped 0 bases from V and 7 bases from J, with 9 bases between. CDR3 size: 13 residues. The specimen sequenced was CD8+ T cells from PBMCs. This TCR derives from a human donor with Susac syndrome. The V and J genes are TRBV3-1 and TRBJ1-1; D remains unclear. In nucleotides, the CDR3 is TGTGCCAGCAGCCAAGATCTACCCTATGAAGCTTTCTTT. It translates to CASSQDLPYEAFF.